Below, 26 T cell receptor beta chains from the same sample are listed, as sequenced in a study of blood T cell repertoires in COVID-19. Clones were sequenced by immunoSEQ multiplex PCR, and TCRdb holds only the in-frame ones, with some missing. The sample consists of some 240,000 clones, 80% to 90% of them appearing once. The material sequenced was peripheral blood. The receptors derive from a man between 45 and 60 years old with active or convalescent COVID-19.

The CDR3 spells CASSQDHRGFYEQFF. The CDR3 DNA is TGCGCCAGCAGCCAAGATCATCGGGGGTTCTATGAGCAGTTCTTC. V and J are TRBV4-3 and TRBJ2-1; D might be TRBD2 (6 bases). CDR3 length equals 15 residues. The V end lost 0 bases, the J end lost 8 bases, and 14 bases lay between the germline ends. Looked up from germline, CDR1 is LGHNA and CDR2 is YSLEER.

This chain joins TRBV29-1 and TRBJ2-1; 8 bases match TRBD1. CDR1 is SQVTM, CDR2 ANQGSEA, per germline. This CDR3 is built from 14 residues. The ends lost 2 bases at V and 7 bases at J; junction bases unmatched: 7. CDR3 region: CSVERTGSGNEQFF. The CDR3 DNA is TGCAGCGTTGAAAGGACAGGGTCGGGGAATGAGCAGTTCTTC.

The chain joins TRBV11-2 to TRBJ2-1, with TRBD1 matching 7 bases. CDR3 length: 15 amino acids. Germline V gene data show CDR1 as SGHAT and CDR2 as FQNNGV. Unmatched junction bases numbered 7, after V lost 0 bases and J lost 8 bases. The CDR3 reads CASSLDQGDGDEQFF. The CDR3, as DNA: TGTGCCAGCAGCTTAGATCAGGGGGATGGCGATGAGCAGTTCTTC.

This clone was detected only a few times. The chain recombines TRBV28 with TRBJ2-7; 7 bases line up with TRBD1. In germline, CDR1 is MDHEN, CDR2 SYDVKM. CDR3 length equals 14 residues. V shed 6 bases, J shed 2 bases, and the junction held 7 bases outside the gene matches. The CDR3 DNA sequence: TGTGCCAGCAGCCCCGGGACAGTAGCCTACGAGCAGTACGTC. It yields the protein CASSPGTVAYEQYV.

Details on this clone: One junction end does not reproduce the germline sequence, and a read error may be involved. The chain combines TRBV7-7 with TRBJ2-1; TRBD1 might be the D (6 bases). Germline V lookup: CDR1 SSHAT, CDR2 FNYEAQ (reference sequence). This CDR3 spans 14 amino acids. DNA of the CDR3: TGTGCTAGCAGTGAATCAGGGGCATCGTCGGAGCAGTTCTTC. This translates into CASSESGASSEQFF.

J is TRBJ2-7 and V is TRBV4-1; 9 bases line up with TRBD1. This CDR3 comprises 15 residues. The germline V gene encodes CDR1 MGHRA and CDR2 YSYEKL. The junction had 3 bases not matched to a gene; V was cut back by 1 base and J by 2 bases. This CDR3 is CASSQAGTGPYEQYV. The CDR3 DNA reads as TGCGCCAGCAGCCAAGCCGGGACAGGGCCCTACGAGCAGTACGTC.

The V gene is TRBV2, the J gene TRBJ2-3; 12 bases map to TRBD2. This CDR3 spans 14 amino acids. CDR1 is SNHLY and CDR2 is FYNNEI in the germline V gene. V gave up 10 bases and J gave up 7 bases; unmatched junction bases: 9. For the CDR3, the DNA is TGTGCCATCCCGACTAGCGGGGGAGAAAATACGCAGTATTTT. This sequence encodes CAIPTSGGENTQYF.

V gene TRBV7-9 combines with J gene TRBJ1-1; 9 nucleotides agree with TRBD1. This CDR3 has 16 residues. J was trimmed by 5 bases and V by 1 base; bases with no gene match: 8. Germline CDR1 and CDR2: SEHNR and FQNEAQ (reference sequence). Here the CDR3 reads CASSLVYGQGNTEAFF. CDR3 DNA: TGTGCCAGCAGCTTAGTATATGGACAGGGGAATACTGAAGCTTTCTTT.

The V and J genes are TRBV6-6 and TRBJ1-1; D may be TRBD1 (5 bases). CDR3 length: 14 amino acids. With 5 bases removed from V and 3 bases from J, the gap between germline ends came to 13 bases. Germline loops: CDR1 MNHNY, CDR2 SVGAGI (reference sequence). The CDR3, as DNA: TGTGCCAGCAGTAAGGGGAGGGCGGACACTGAAGCTTTCTTT. It translates to CASSKGRADTEAFF.

V and J are TRBV7-6 and TRBJ2-7; no definite D call. The V end lost 5 bases, the J end lost 5 bases, and 13 bases lay between the germline ends. The CDR3 is 13 residues long. Germline V gives CDR1 SGHVS, CDR2 FNYEAQ. The CDR3 DNA reads as TGTGCCAGCAGCCACGCAGGTTGGGACGAGCAGTACTTC. Translated, it gives CASSHAGWDEQYF. Full variable domain (remainder filled in from reference TRBV7-6 and TRBJ2-7): GAGVSQSPRYKVTKRGQDVALRCDPISGHVSLYWYRQALGQGPEFLTYFNYEAQQDKSGLPNDRFSAERPEGSISTLTIQRTEQRDSAMYRCASSHAGWDEQYFGPGTRLTVT.

The rearrangement links TRBV2 to TRBJ2-1, with D tentatively TRBD1 (6 bases). Germline lookup yields CDR1 SNHLY and CDR2 FYNNEI. This CDR3 contains 13 residues. Trimming pared 10 bases from V and 8 bases from J, leaving 18 bases between. Here the CDR3 reads CATVPGAVDEQFF. CDR3 sequence (DNA): TGTGCCACTGTTCCAGGGGCAGTGGATGAGCAGTTCTTC.

The chain combines TRBV28 with TRBJ1-1; 10 positions match TRBD1. V gave up 5 bases and J gave up 3 bases; unmatched junction bases: 12. This CDR3 contains 17 residues. CDR1 is MDHEN, CDR2 SYDVKM, per germline. The CDR3 here is CASSPTGGQGMDTEAFF. Written as DNA, the CDR3 is TGTGCCAGCAGTCCCACGGGGGGACAGGGGATGGACACTGAAGCTTTCTTT.

The chain links TRBV11-2 to TRBJ1-2; the D gene is possibly TRBD1 (6 bases). V shed 4 bases and J shed 1 base, with 13 bases lying between them. Germline V gene data show CDR1 as SGHAT and CDR2 as FQNNGV. This CDR3 has 15 residues. DNA for the CDR3: TGTGCCAGCAGCTCCCTCAGGGGACGTAACTATGGCTACACCTTC. This encodes CASSSLRGRNYGYTF. The full variable domain, rest sourced from reference TRBV11-2 and TRBJ1-2, is EAGVAQSPRYKIIEKRQSVAFWCNPISGHATLYWYQQILGQGPKLLIQFQNNGVVDDSQLPKDRFSAERLKGVDSTLKIQPAKLEDSAVYLCASSSLRGRNYGYTFGSGTRLTVV.

This clone appeared once. The rearrangement joins TRBV5-4 to TRBJ2-1; 10 nucleotides line up with TRBD2. This CDR3 is 17 amino acids long. V trimming: 0 bases; J trimming: 5 bases; junction bases outside the gene matches: 8. Germline CDR1 reads SGHNT; CDR2 reads YYREEE (reference sequence). CDR3 DNA sequence: TGTGCCAGCAGCTTGGTACGGGACCTAGCGGGAGACAATGAGCAGTTCTTC. Protein: CASSLVRDLAGDNEQFF.

The chain's CDR3 is CASSLEAGGNQPQHF. The CDR3 coding sequence is TGTGCCAGCAGCTTAGAGGCGGGCGGCAATCAGCCCCAGCATTTT. The V call is TRBV7-2, the J call TRBJ1-5; D unclear. V shed 1 base and J shed 2 bases, with 9 bases lying between them. The CDR3 covers 15 residues. Germline V gives CDR1 SGHTA, CDR2 FQGNSA.

The chain combines TRBV21-1 with TRBJ2-3; the listed D gene, TRBD2, was not tested against the DNA. TRBV21-1 is a pseudogene locus. The CDR3 totals 17 residues. The CDR3 sequence: CASSNQTSGRSTDTQYF. The CDR3 DNA follows: TGTGCCAGCAGCAATCAGACTAGCGGGAGAAGTACAGATACGCAGTATTTT.

The chain recombines TRBV19 with TRBJ1-1; D not certain. The CDR3 is made up of 13 amino acids. Germline CDR1 reads LNHDA; CDR2 reads SQIVND (reference sequence). The germline V and J ends were trimmed by 9 bases and 5 bases, with 16 bases remaining between them. The chain's CDR3 is CASGPGPGTEAFF. The CDR3 DNA reads TGTGCCAGCGGACCCGGGCCGGGAACTGAAGCTTTCTTT.

The J gene is TRBJ2-1, the V gene TRBV28; perhaps TRBD1 as D (5 bases). The CDR3 runs to 15 residues. Germline CDR1 MDHEN, CDR2 SYDVKM. V gave up 2 bases and J gave up 3 bases, with 11 bases separating them. CDR3 protein: CASSLVRALYNEQFF. For the CDR3, the DNA is TGTGCCAGCAGTTTAGTCAGGGCTCTCTACAATGAGCAGTTCTTC.

This chain uses TRBV27 with TRBJ1-1; 7 nucleotides line up with TRBD1. Germline CDR1 is MNHEY and CDR2 is SMNVEV (reference sequence). The CDR3 length is 14 residues. V was pared by 6 bases and J by 2 bases, with 6 bases of the junction left unmatched. The CDR3 here is CASRTGELNTEAFF. CDR3 sequence (DNA): TGTGCCAGCAGAACAGGGGAACTCAACACTGAAGCTTTCTTT.

The genes are TRBV5-1 and TRBJ1-2, with 10 nucleotides matching TRBD1. There are 15 residues in the CDR3. Germline V gene sequence: CDR1 SGHRS, CDR2 YFSETQ. The trim removed 0 bases at V and 4 bases at J, leaving 3 bases unmatched. The CDR3 reads CASSLGQGASYGYTF. The CDR3 DNA reads as TGCGCCAGCAGCTTGGGACAGGGGGCCAGCTATGGCTACACCTTC.

The chain carries TRBV5-1 and TRBJ1-1, with unresolved D. Germline CDR1 and CDR2: SGHRS and YFSETQ. Trimming cost V 2 bases and J 0 bases, with 8 bases left between them. CDR3 size: 14 residues. DNA of the CDR3: TGCGCCAGCAGCTTTTCTAGCCTGAACACTGAAGCTTTCTTT. It codes for CASSFSSLNTEAFF.

The V call is TRBV18, the J call TRBJ1-4, with TRBD1 as a possible D gene (6 bases). Trimming took 6 bases from V and 0 from J, leaving 23 bases between them. CDR1 KGHSH and CDR2 LQKENI come from the germline V gene. The CDR3 extends over 19 amino acids. The DNA for the CDR3 is TGTGCCAGCTCCAGAACTACCGTGGGGACACTTACAACTAATGAAAAACTGTTTTTT. Translation: CASSRTTVGTLTTNEKLFF.

This clone was detected only once. The chain uses TRBV5-4 and TRBJ1-1; maybe TRBD1 (5 bases). V gave up 3 bases and J gave up 0 bases, with 9 bases separating them. The CDR3 is 14 residues long. CDR1 SGHNT and CDR2 YYREEE come from the germline V gene (reference sequence). The DNA for the CDR3 is TGTGCCAGCAGCTATGACAGCCTGAACACTGAAGCTTTCTTT. Translating it yields CASSYDSLNTEAFF. The entire variable domain, with the rest obtained from reference TRBV5-4 and TRBJ1-1, is as follows: ETGVTQSPTHLIKTRGQQVTLRCSSQSGHNTVSWYQQALGQGPQFIFQYYREEENGRGNFPPRFSGLQFPNYSSELNVNALELDDSALYLCASSYDSLNTEAFFGQGTRLTVV.

The rearrangement joins TRBV4-1 to TRBJ2-7, with TRBD2 matching over 9 bases. V shed 1 base and J 6 bases; nucleotides not matched to a gene: 10. This CDR3 is built from 16 residues. Germline CDR1 and CDR2: MGHRA and YSYEKL. The CDR3 coding sequence is TGCGCCAGCAGCCAAGTGTGGCTAGCGGGACGTGGCGAGCAGTACTTC. Residues: CASSQVWLAGRGEQYF.

This chain links TRBV19 with TRBJ2-2; the D gene is possibly TRBD2 (6 bases). The V end was cut by 3 bases, the J end by 4 bases, with 9 bases between. The germline gives CDR1 LNHDA, CDR2 SQIVND (reference sequence). The CDR3 contains 14 residues. This CDR3 reads CASSIRAGTGELFF. As DNA, the CDR3 is TGTGCCAGTAGTATTCGAGCGGGCACCGGGGAGCTGTTTTTT.

A single count supports this clone. The chain employs TRBV5-4 and TRBJ2-1; the match to TRBD2 covers 11 bases. This CDR3 contains 16 residues. Germline CDR1 is SGHNT and CDR2 is YYREEE (reference sequence). With 3 bases clipped from V and 5 bases from J, the junction kept 7 bases outside the gene matches. CDR3 nucleotides: TGTGCCAGCAGCTACTGGACTAGCGGGCCCGACAATGAGCAGTTCTTC. Protein sequence: CASSYWTSGPDNEQFF.